Following are 29 T cell receptor beta chains from one sample sequenced in a study of T cells in tumors after PD-1 blockade. TCRdb keeps only in-frame clones here, not all; method: immunoSEQ multiplex PCR. This sample has about 33,000 clones; around four fifths occur once, and the top ten carry under 50%. The specimen comprised PBMCs, sampled before anti-PD-1 treatment. These TCRs come from a human donor with basal cell carcinoma.

The rearrangement links TRBV24-1 to TRBJ2-3, with D unclear. Germline assignment: CDR1 KGHDR and CDR2 SFDVKD. The V end was cut by 3 bases, the J end by 3 bases, with 12 bases between. There are 15 residues in the CDR3. In DNA form, the CDR3 reads TGTGCCACCAGTGATCCGACGGAGAGGACAGATACGCAGTATTTT. Protein product: CATSDPTERTDTQYF.

This rearrangement joins TRBV12-5 to TRBJ1-2; 7 positions match TRBD1. This CDR3 is 14 amino acids long. With 3 bases clipped from V and 6 bases from J, the junction kept 7 bases outside the gene matches. The V gene's germline CDR1 is LGHNT and CDR2 FRNRAP. Here the CDR3 DNA reads TGTGCTAGTGGTTTTTTGGGACAGTTAGATGGCTACACCTTC. It is translated as CASGFLGQLDGYTF. The entire variable domain, with the rest obtained from reference TRBV12-5 and TRBJ1-2, is as follows: DARVTQTPRHKVTEMGQEVTMRCQPILGHNTVFWYRQTMMQGLELLAYFRNRAPLDDSGMPKDRFSAEMPDATLATLKIQPSEPRDSAVYFCASGFLGQLDGYTFGSGTRLTVV.

This clone was counted between two and nine times. This chain connects TRBV27 to TRBJ1-1; possible D gene TRBD1, 5 bases. V lost 0 bases, J lost 11 bases, and 13 bases lay in between. CDR3 length: 13 residues. Germline lookup yields CDR1 MNHEY and CDR2 SMNVEV (reference sequence). CDR3: CASSLSAGSRAFF. In nucleotides, the CDR3 is TGTGCCAGCAGTTTATCAGCAGGGTCTCGCGCTTTCTTT.

This clone was detected once. The chain carries TRBV27 and TRBJ2-3; D is perhaps TRBD2 (5 bases). The germline V gene has CDR1 MNHEY and CDR2 SMNVEV (reference sequence). V was pared by 4 bases and J by 0 bases, with 11 bases between. The CDR3 has 15 residues. CDR3 nucleotide sequence: TGTGCCAGCAGTTCCTGGGGAGCTAGCACAGATACGCAGTATTTT. This translates into CASSSWGASTDTQYF.

This chain joins TRBV5-5 and TRBJ2-5; D assignment may be TRBD1 or TRBD2 (6 bases each). The germline gives CDR1 SGHKS, CDR2 YYEKEE (reference sequence). The CDR3 is 14 residues long. V lost 4 bases to trimming and J lost 2 bases, with 12 bases between them. The CDR3: CASSQTGAQETQYF. The DNA for the CDR3 is TGTGCCAGCAGCCAGACGGGGGCGCAAGAGACCCAGTACTTC. The whole variable domain, remainder taken from reference TRBV5-5 and TRBJ2-5, is DAGVTQSPTHLIKTRGQQVTLRCSPISGHKSVSWYQQVLGQGPQFIFQYYEKEERGRGNFPDRFSARQFPNYSSELNVNALLLGDSALYLCASSQTGAQETQYFGPGTRLLVL.

The chain recombines TRBV4-3 with TRBJ1-2, with 8 bases aligning to TRBD1. The ends lost 3 bases at V and 7 bases at J; junction bases unmatched: 10. CDR3 length: 15 amino acids. CDR1 and CDR2 from the germline V gene are LGHNA and YSLEER. The CDR3, as DNA: TGCGCCAGCAGCCAGCCTGACAGGGGAGGTTTTGGCTACACCTTC. This sequence encodes CASSQPDRGGFGYTF.

The chain employs TRBV6-2 or TRBV6-3 and TRBJ2-1; D remains unclear. Deletions cut 2 bases from V and 3 bases from J, with 8 bases between. This CDR3 has 14 amino acids. Germline CDR1 is MNHEY and CDR2 is SVGEGT. The CDR3 DNA reads TGTGCCAGCAGTTACGCGCCGAGCTACAATGAGCAGTTCTTC. This encodes CASSYAPSYNEQFF.

The V call is TRBV15, the J call TRBJ1-4; tentative D call: TRBD1 (5 bases). V lost 3 bases and J 3 bases, leaving 14 bases between the germline ends. The CDR3 has 16 residues. CDR1 and CDR2 (germline): LNHNV, YYDKDF (reference sequence). CDR3 DNA: TGTGCCACCAGCAGGGATCAGGGAGCGGCTAATGAAAAACTGTTTTTT. Protein sequence: CATSRDQGAANEKLFF. The full variable domain, in which reference TRBV15 and TRBJ1-4 provide the parts outside the CDR3, is DAMVIQNPRYQVTQFGKPVTLSCSQTLNHNVMYWYQQKSSQAPKLLFHYYDKDFNNEADTPDNFQSRRPNTSFCFLDIRSPGLGDTAMYLCATSRDQGAANEKLFFGSGTQLSVL.

The CDR3 sequence: CSVGHTSGSYNEQFF. The CDR3 DNA reads TGCAGCGTTGGCCACACTAGCGGGAGCTACAATGAGCAGTTCTTC. The chain recombines TRBV29-1 with TRBJ2-1; TRBD2 aligns across 11 bases. Germline CDR1 and CDR2: SQVTM and ANQGSEA. V dropped 4 bases and J dropped 3; count of bases not matched to a gene: 5. This CDR3 has 15 residues.

The CDR3, as DNA: TGTGCCAGCAGTCCCCTAGGACAGGGGAGGCGGCAGCCCCAGCATTTT. Translation: CASSPLGQGRRQPQHF. This chain links TRBV28 with TRBJ1-5; 9 bases align to TRBD1. The length of the CDR3 is 16 residues. Germline V gene sequence: CDR1 MDHEN, CDR2 SYDVKM. With 5 bases clipped from V and 7 bases from J, the junction kept 12 bases outside the gene matches.

This clone was observed once. This chain connects TRBV30 to TRBJ2-3; 7 nucleotides align to TRBD2. This CDR3 has 15 residues. Germline trimming cut 5 bases from V and 0 bases from J; bases unmatched to any gene: 8. CDR1 is GTSNPN, CDR2 SVGIG, per germline (reference sequence). CDR3 region: CAWLKGTTSTDTQYF. The CDR3, as DNA: TGTGCCTGGCTTAAAGGGACTACCAGCACAGATACGCAGTATTTT.

This chain joins TRBV10-3 and TRBJ2-1; 8 nucleotides align to TRBD2. V lost 11 bases and J lost 4; bases outside the gene matches: 13. The germline V gene has CDR1 ENHRY and CDR2 SYGVKD. The CDR3 is 15 residues long. The CDR3 DNA reads as TGTGCCTTACTGCGGGGGGCGCTGGAATACAATGAGCAGTTCTTC. This encodes CALLRGALEYNEQFF.

The chain carries TRBV6-6 and TRBJ1-2; D is uncertain. The CDR3 spans 12 residues. CDR1 is MNHNY, CDR2 SVGAGI, per germline (reference sequence). The V end lost 5 bases, the J end lost 5 bases, and 9 bases lay between the germline ends. CDR3 DNA sequence: TGTGCCAGCAGTGGACCATCATATGGCTACACCTTC. Translation: CASSGPSYGYTF.

The V and J genes are TRBV15 and TRBJ1-6; no definite D call. CDR1 is LNHNV and CDR2 is YYDKDF in the germline V gene (reference sequence). Trimming removed 0 bases at V and 9 bases at J, with 24 bases between. The CDR3 runs 19 residues. The CDR3 DNA reads TGTGCCACCAGCAGAGATCCCCCCGGCAGGTCCCTCGAGATTTCACCCCTCCACTTT. Translating gives CATSRDPPGRSLEISPLHF.

The chain combines TRBV28 with TRBJ2-1, with D perhaps TRBD1 (7 bases). Trimming stripped 5 bases from V and 3 bases from J, with 20 bases between. CDR1 and CDR2 (germline): MDHEN, SYDVKM. The CDR3 spans 17 residues. The CDR3 bases are TGTGCCAGCAGTGGGGGCGGCGGGACAGACTTCTACAATGAGCAGTTCTTC. It is translated as CASSGGGGTDFYNEQFF. Full variable domain (rest looked up from reference TRBV28 and TRBJ2-1): DVKVTQSSRYLVKRTGEKVFLECVQDMDHENMFWYRQDPGLGLRLIYFSYDVKMKEKGDIPEGYSVSREKKERFSLILESASTNQTSMYLCASSGGGGTDFYNEQFFGPGTRLTVL.

This clone has just one count. J is TRBJ2-4 and V is TRBV19, with 10 bases aligning to TRBD2. Germline loops: CDR1 LNHDA, CDR2 SQIVND (reference sequence). The CDR3 extends over 18 amino acids. After removal of 3 bases from V and 2 bases from J, the junction contained 10 bases not matched to a gene. CDR3 amino acids: CASSIPAGGPGSKNIQYF. The CDR3 bases are TGTGCCAGTAGTATCCCAGCGGGGGGGCCTGGGTCCAAAAACATTCAGTACTTC.

The CDR3 nucleotides read TGCGCCAGCAGCCCGGGGACAGGGGGACCCTACAATGAGCAGTTCTTC. It encodes CASSPGTGGPYNEQFF. The V and J genes are TRBV5-1 and TRBJ2-1; TRBD1 aligns across 11 bases. Per germline, CDR1 SGHRS and CDR2 YFSETQ. The V and J ends lost 4 bases and 2 bases, in that order; junction bases with no gene match: 5. The CDR3 extends over 16 amino acids.

The V gene is TRBV6-2 or TRBV6-3, the J gene TRBJ2-3, with TRBD1 matching 11 bases. Germline assignment: CDR1 MNHEY and CDR2 SVGEGT. The CDR3 is 17 residues long. V trimming: 6 bases; J trimming: 4 bases; junction bases outside the gene matches: 12. CDR3 nucleotide sequence: TGTGCCAGCAGCCTTAGGACAGGGGGCGTTTGGGCAGATACGCAGTATTTT. Amino acids: CASSLRTGGVWADTQYF.

The chain couples TRBV15 to TRBJ2-7; 9 nucleotides agree with TRBD1. The CDR3 runs to 15 residues. Germline-derived CDR1 and CDR2 are LNHNV and YYDKDF (reference sequence). After removal of 5 bases from V and 7 bases from J, the junction contained 12 bases not matched to a gene. This CDR3 reads CATSPGQGRRKEQYF. The CDR3, as DNA: TGTGCCACCAGCCCCGGACAGGGGCGTCGGAAAGAGCAGTACTTC.

This clone was seen a handful of times. The V gene is TRBV7-2, the J gene TRBJ2-7; D not certain. Germline CDR1 is SGHTA and CDR2 is FQGNSA. CDR3 length equals 14 residues. The V gene lost 3 bases and the J gene lost 2 bases, with 11 bases spanning the gap. CDR3 loop: CASSFIGEAYEQYF. DNA for the CDR3: TGTGCCAGCAGCTTCATCGGCGAAGCCTACGAGCAGTACTTC. Full variable domain (rest looked up from reference TRBV7-2 and TRBJ2-7): GAGVSQSPSNKVTEKGKDVELRCDPISGHTALYWYRQSLGQGLEFLIYFQGNSAPDKSGLPSDRFSAERTGGSVSTLTIQRTQQEDSAVYLCASSFIGEAYEQYFGPGTRLTVT.

CDR3 region: CASSPDRGVQTQYF. The CDR3 DNA reads as TGTGCCAGCAGCCCGGACAGGGGGGTACAGACCCAGTACTTC. The chain employs TRBV7-2 and TRBJ2-5, with 10 bases aligning to TRBD1. The CDR3 runs to 14 residues. J was trimmed by 6 bases and V by 5 bases; bases with no gene match: 6. From germline, CDR1 is SGHTA and CDR2 FQGNSA.

V is TRBV2 and J is TRBJ2-7, with TRBD1 identical over 9 bases. The V gene's germline CDR1 is SNHLY and CDR2 FYNNEI. This CDR3 contains 14 residues. Trimming took 5 bases from V and 4 from J; bases not matched to a gene: 6. CDR3 sequence (DNA): TGTGCCAGCAGTTACGGACAGGGGAGGTACGAGCAGTACTTC. Its protein product is CASSYGQGRYEQYF.

The V gene is TRBV3-1 (or the pseudogene TRBV3-2), the J gene TRBJ2-1, with D tentatively TRBD1 (6 bases). The germline V and J ends were trimmed by 1 base and 9 bases, with 22 bases remaining between them. The CDR3 runs 17 residues. Germline CDR1 reads LGHDT; CDR2 reads YNNKEL (reference sequence). CDR3 sequence (DNA): TGTGCCAGCAGCCAAGCCCCAGGGGCCATAAGGCCAGTTGAGCAGTTCTTC. It codes for CASSQAPGAIRPVEQFF.

The rearrangement uses TRBV9 and TRBJ1-2; D ambiguous. Germline V gene lookup returns CDR1 SGDLS and CDR2 YYNGEE. CDR3 length: 13 residues. Trimming pared 0 bases from V and 5 bases from J, leaving 8 bases between. Here the CDR3 reads CASSVELGYGYTF. CDR3 nucleotides: TGTGCCAGCAGCGTAGAGCTGGGATATGGCTACACCTTC.

This clone was observed a handful of times. V and J are TRBV6-2 or TRBV6-3 and TRBJ2-7; TRBD2 matches 11 bases. Per germline, CDR1 MNHEY and CDR2 SVGEGT. Trimming took 4 bases from V and 3 from J; bases not matched to a gene: 8. The CDR3 covers 16 residues. For the CDR3, the DNA is TGTGCCAGCAGTTCGACGACTAGCGGGATCGACTACGAGCAGTACTTC. Translated: CASSSTTSGIDYEQYF.

The chain carries TRBV27 and TRBJ2-2; tentative D call: TRBD2 (6 bases). Trimming took off 11 bases at V and 0 bases at J, with 16 bases between the two ends. Germline CDR1 reads MNHEY; CDR2 reads SMNVEV (reference sequence). The CDR3 covers 15 residues. CDR3 loop: CAGHIAAPNTGELFF. DNA of the CDR3: TGTGCCGGTCATATAGCGGCGCCGAACACCGGGGAGCTGTTTTTT.

This chain joins TRBV7-9 and TRBJ2-2; no reliable D call. V was clipped by 2 bases and J by 2 bases, with 3 bases between them. Germline loops: CDR1 SEHNR, CDR2 FQNEAQ (reference sequence). This CDR3 contains 13 residues. As DNA, the CDR3 is TGTGCCAGCAGCTTATCTAACACCGGGGAGCTGTTTTTT. Protein product: CASSLSNTGELFF. Based on the CDR3 plus reference TRBV7-9 and TRBJ2-2, the full variable domain is DTGVSQNPRHKITKRGQNVTFRCDPISEHNRLYWYRQTLGQGPEFLTYFQNEAQLEKSRLLSDRFSAERPKGSFSTLEIQRTEQGDSAMYLCASSLSNTGELFFGEGSRLTVL.

This chain joins TRBV3-1 (or the pseudogene TRBV3-2) and TRBJ2-2; 15 nucleotides match TRBD2. V lost 4 bases, J lost 5 bases, and 8 bases stayed unmatched. Per the germline V gene, CDR1 is LGHDT and CDR2 is YNNKEL (reference sequence). The CDR3 is 18 residues long. The CDR3, as DNA: TGTGCCAGCAGCCCCCAAGGACTAGCGGGAGGGAAGACCGGGGAGCTGTTTTTT. Protein sequence: CASSPQGLAGGKTGELFF.

The rearrangement links TRBV7-9 to TRBJ2-7, with D unresolved. This CDR3 is 13 amino acids long. V gave up 1 base and J gave up 2 bases, with 6 bases separating them. Germline-derived CDR1 and CDR2 are SEHNR and FQNEAQ (reference sequence). For the CDR3, the DNA is TGTGCCAGCAGCTTAGGAACCCCCTACGAGCAGTACTTC. Encoded protein: CASSLGTPYEQYF.